The TCR beta chain under discussion was sequenced for a study of blood T cell repertoires in COVID-19 (dated by TCRdb to the early 2020s). The study in broad terms: Samples from collaborators originated in the United States, Italy and Spain and spanned both the acute and convalescent phases of COVID-19. The material from the prospective study consisted of cDNA or gDNA derived from T cells, B-cell-depleted T cells, or PBMCs. The dataset comprised deeply sampled blood TCRbeta repertoires from subjects exposed to, actively infected with, or recovered from COVID-19. The repertoires were released in a freely available public database intended as a resource for research on the immune response to SARS-CoV-2. Samples were obtained from the ongoing ImmuneRACE study (first 160 participants) and from approximately 1,200 subjects provided by 6 global collaborators. A de-identified subject ID, COVID-19 status, age in years and sex were almost always included in the sample metadata. Where available, HLA class I and class II types were taken from metadata supplied by the sample provider and were not determined by assay-based typing. General conclusions and limits of the study: The quantity of clinical and demographic metadata differed by source and by participant and was supplied without curation.

With respect to this clone: Its antigen is still unknown. Base qualities are not provided; no much larger clone lies one nucleotide away.

In the prospective study, participants were roughly 18 to 100 years old, resided in about two dozen geographic areas of the United States, and were enrolled through a virtual design. In the prospective study, cohorts were assigned on the basis of participant-reported clinical history obtained from a screening survey and a study questionnaire. For ImmuneRACE Cohort 3, a participant was defined as recovered based on two consecutive negative NP/OP PCR tests, clearance by a healthcare professional, or resolution of symptoms. In the prospective study, mobile phlebotomists collected whole blood, serum and a nasopharyngeal or oropharyngeal swab from each participant. Additional blood draws and questionnaires over an approximately 2-month period could optionally be provided by prospective study participants. Before DNA extraction, prospective study blood samples were shipped either frozen or at room temperature.

The immunoSEQ Assay, a bias-controlled multiplex PCR, was used to amplify TCRbeta CDR3 regions from genomic DNA. The study's own analysis went as follows. Within the assay, amplification of reference gene primers was used to estimate how many nucleated cells each sample contained. Sequence reads were collapsed and filtered to measure the absolute abundance of every unique TCRbeta CDR3 rearrangement. For each sample, productive Simpson clonality was calculated as the square root of Simpson's diversity index across productive rearrangements. This immuneACCESS table, as held by TCRdb, lists in-frame sequences with V and J called but not all clones. Of the missing ones, under half trace to an unresolved V gene in checked studies; the others have no known cause. V and J calls and clone size are as listed in that table; D and trimming were resolved from the DNA. Present in this sample are 250,000 to 350,000 clones, 87% of which were seen just once. About 6.1% of the sample is in the top ten clones.

From the cysteine up to the phenylalanine, the CDR3 has a length of 14 residues. Solely the CDR3 DNA is kept, with 42 bases framed from the first base. CDR1 LGHNA and CDR2 YSLEER are derived from the germline V gene. The V and J ends are trimmed by 0 bases and 1 base, leaving 6 bases between them. The sample comprised PBMCs or T cells enriched from blood (not recorded which). This receptor was taken from a woman in her thirties or forties who had recovered from COVID-19. Recombination joined TRBV4-3 with TRBJ1-1, and TRBD1 may be the D gene, going by 5 matching bases. In nucleotides, the sequence is TGCGCCAGCAGCCAAGATACAGGGAACACTGAAGCTTTCTTT. Translated, it reads CASSQDTGNTEAFF.